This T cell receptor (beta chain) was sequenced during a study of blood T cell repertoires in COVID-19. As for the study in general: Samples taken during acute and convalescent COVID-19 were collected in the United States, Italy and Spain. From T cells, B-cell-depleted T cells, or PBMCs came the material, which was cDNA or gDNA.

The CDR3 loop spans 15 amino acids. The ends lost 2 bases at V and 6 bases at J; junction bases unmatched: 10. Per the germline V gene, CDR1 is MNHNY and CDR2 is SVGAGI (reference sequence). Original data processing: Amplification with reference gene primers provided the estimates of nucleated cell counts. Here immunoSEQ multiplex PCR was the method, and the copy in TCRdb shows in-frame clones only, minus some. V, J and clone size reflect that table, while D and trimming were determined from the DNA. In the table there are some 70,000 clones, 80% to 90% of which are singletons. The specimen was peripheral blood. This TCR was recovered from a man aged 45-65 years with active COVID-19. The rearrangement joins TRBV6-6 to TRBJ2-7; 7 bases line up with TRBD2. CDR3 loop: CASSYGVGGVSEQYF. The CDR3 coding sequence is TGTGCCAGCAGTTACGGTGTGGGGGGGGTCTCCGAGCAGTACTTC.